This paragraph reports one T cell receptor beta chain. This sample stems from a study of cytomegalovirus exposure and HLA in healthy donors. Primers for the PCR totalled 60 Vbeta and 13 Jbeta. Profiled with immunoSEQ multiplex PCR; TCRdb holds only in-frame clones, not every one. The sample shows around 94,000 clones, approximately 87% of them seen only once. Germline CDR1 and CDR2: MNHNS and SASEGT. With 2 bases clipped from V and 5 bases from J, the junction kept 8 bases outside the gene matches. The CDR3 is 16 residues long. The sample taken for sequencing was PBMCs. The receptor was derived from a man aged 35-49 years in good health and CMV-seronegative. V gene TRBV6-1 combines with J gene TRBJ2-7, with 11 nucleotides matching TRBD2. CDR3 in amino acids: CASSEHSGGAFDEQYF. The CDR3, as DNA: TGTGCCAGCAGTGAACATAGCGGGGGGGCATTCGACGAGCAGTACTTC.